This T cell receptor beta chain was documented in a study of human T cells and chemical hapten exposure. Background on the study: Diphenylcyclopropenone doses were given weekly to the scalps of patients across the approximately 22-week study. Overall study results and limits: Significantly greater numbers of large CDR3 similarity clusters came from expanded TCRs than from controls. Donors, who had alopecia, may show an immune response that differs from healthy people's.

Comments on this clonotype: The antigen is undetermined. The junction departs from germline at one end; a sequencing error may be responsible.

TCRdb processed the RACE reads anew with MiXCR; each CDR3 protein has one entry. The repertoire includes approximately 80,000 distinct CDR3 sequences, 12% to 15% of them detected once, and over 3.5% sits in the top ten. Germline CDR1 is SNHLY and CDR2 is FYNNEI. The CDR3 is 12 amino acids. Time point indicated: pre-sensitization, week 0. Treatment given: therapeutic diphenylcyclopropenone sensitization with weekly scalp DPC. The starting material, unfractionated whole blood, was used for total RNA extraction. The rearrangement uses TRBV2 and TRBJ1-5; D uncertain. The sample consisted of whole blood, taken in connection with sensitization to the hapten diphenylcyclopropenone (DPC). The TCR originated in a woman between 50 and 59 years old with alopecia areata. Some clones in this sample may be carry-over from other donors' samples. CDR3 sequence: CASREEYQPQHF. The CDR3 nucleotides read TGTGCCAGCAGGGAAGAGTATCAGCCCCAGCATTTT.